The 15 T cell receptor beta chains in this list originate from one sample, sequenced in a study of shared clonotypes between healthy human individuals. Sequencing used immunoSEQ multiplex PCR; TCRdb keeps in-frame clones, though not all of them. The repertoire has more than 1,200,000 clones, 97% to 99% of them found once; the top ten carry approximately 0.4%. Sequenced material: naive CD4+ T cells sorted from blood. Subset here: CD45RA+ positively selected. Every receptor here comes from a man aged 25 to 45 in good health.

CDR3 in DNA: TGTGCCAGCAGCTTGGAAGGGCCTACCTACGAGCAGTACTTC. Translating it yields CASSLEGPTYEQYF. This chain joins TRBV5-4 and TRBJ2-7; D remains unclear. Germline CDR1 reads SGHNT; CDR2 reads YYREEE (reference sequence). V gave up 0 bases and J gave up 2 bases, with 9 bases separating them. This CDR3 spans 14 amino acids.

On this clone: The same CDR3 is also encoded by other DNA sequences in this sample. The V gene is TRBV7-9, the J gene TRBJ2-7, with a tentative D call TRBD1 (6 bases). V lost 0 bases to trimming and J lost 6 bases, with 9 bases between them. From germline, CDR1 is SEHNR and CDR2 FQNEAQ (reference sequence). The CDR3 consists of 13 residues. CDR3 region: CASSLALGGEQYF. The CDR3 bases are TGTGCCAGCAGCTTAGCGCTAGGGGGCGAGCAGTACTTC. The entire variable domain, with the rest obtained from reference TRBV7-9 and TRBJ2-7, is as follows: DTGVSQNPRHKITKRGQNVTFRCDPISEHNRLYWYRQTLGQGPEFLTYFQNEAQLEKSRLLSDRFSAERPKGSFSTLEIQRTEQGDSAMYLCASSLALGGEQYFGPGTRLTVT.

The genes are TRBV29-1 and TRBJ2-7, with 9 bases matching TRBD2. The germline V gene encodes CDR1 SQVTM and CDR2 ANQGSEA. J gave up 9 bases and V 7 bases, and 16 bases lay outside the gene matches. The CDR3 totals 14 residues. CDR3 loop: CSAYLAGVSKSQYF. The CDR3 nucleotides are TGCAGCGCTTATTTAGCGGGAGTGTCCAAATCGCAGTACTTC.

This clone showed up just once. The chain carries TRBV2 and TRBJ2-7; D gene ambiguous. This CDR3 has 14 residues. The germline CDR1 and CDR2 sequences are SNHLY and FYNNEI. Trimming took 2 bases from V and 6 from J, leaving 14 bases between them. The CDR3 DNA sequence: TGTGCCAGCAGTGAATTGGGGATCGGTCCCGAGCAGTACTTC. Its translation is CASSELGIGPEQYF.

The chain combines TRBV28 with TRBJ1-2, with D unresolved. Between the trimmed V and J ends, which lost 3 bases and 3 bases, there was a span of 14 bases. The CDR3 spans 15 residues. Germline CDR1 reads MDHEN; CDR2 reads SYDVKM. The CDR3 region has the DNA TGTGCCAGCAGTTTTGCCGCGGGAGGGTACTATGGCTACACCTTC. Translated, it gives CASSFAAGGYYGYTF.

J is TRBJ2-1 and V is TRBV27; 8 positions match TRBD2. Trimming cost V 3 bases and J 0 bases; bases outside gene matches: 7. Germline V gives CDR1 MNHEY, CDR2 SMNVEV (reference sequence). The CDR3 is 17 amino acids. The CDR3 nucleotides read TGTGCCAGCAGTTTGCAACTAGCGGTCAGCTCCTACAATGAGCAGTTCTTC. This translates into CASSLQLAVSSYNEQFF.

This chain uses TRBV6-6 with TRBJ2-7, with D maybe TRBD2 (6 bases). Per the germline V gene, CDR1 is MNHNY and CDR2 is SVGAGI (reference sequence). The CDR3 has 11 residues. Trimming cost V 10 bases and J 7 bases, with 14 bases left between them. The CDR3 bases are TGTGCCAACTCTCGGCGGGATGAGCAGTACTTC. Its translation: CANSRRDEQYF.

The chain is built from TRBV5-4 and TRBJ2-7; the D gene is possibly TRBD1 (6 bases). V was pared by 4 bases and J by 0 bases, with 8 bases between. CDR1 is SGHNT, CDR2 YYREEE, per germline (reference sequence). This CDR3 is built from 13 residues. CDR3 sequence reads: CASSRDNSYEQYF. CDR3 bases: TGTGCCAGCAGCCGGGACAACTCCTACGAGCAGTACTTC.

The rearrangement uses TRBV7-8 and TRBJ2-3, with a possible D match to TRBD1 (5 bases). V lost 5 bases to trimming and J lost 0 bases, with 12 bases between them. The V gene's germline CDR1 is SGHVS and CDR2 FQNEAQ. The CDR3 covers 15 residues. CDR3 nucleotide sequence: TGTGCCAGCAGCCGGATCAGGGCGAGCACAGATACGCAGTATTTT. Translation: CASSRIRASTDTQYF.

V usage is TRBV27 and J usage is TRBJ1-2, with no clear D. This CDR3 spans 12 amino acids. Deletions cut 4 bases from V and 4 bases from J, with 7 bases between. The V gene's germline CDR1 is MNHEY and CDR2 SMNVEV (reference sequence). As DNA, the CDR3 is TGTGCCAGCAGTTCCAAGGGCTATGGCTACACCTTC. Its protein is CASSSKGYGYTF.

V gene TRBV6-1 combines with J gene TRBJ1-4, with 7 bases that match TRBD1. This CDR3 contains 15 residues. CDR1 and CDR2 (germline): MNHNS, SASEGT. V lost 6 bases and J lost 4; bases outside the gene matches: 8. CDR3 coding DNA: TGTGCCAGCAGAACACCGGGACAGTTTAATGAAAAACTGTTTTTT. This sequence encodes CASRTPGQFNEKLFF.

The chain uses TRBV15 and TRBJ2-1; 12 bases are shared with TRBD2. This CDR3 is built from 18 residues. Trimming removed 5 bases from V and 9 bases from J; junction bases left unmatched: 17. The germline CDR1 and CDR2 sequences are LNHNV and YYDKDF (reference sequence). The CDR3 loop is CATSFQGLAGSVFREQFF. The CDR3 coding sequence is TGTGCCACCAGCTTCCAAGGACTAGCGGGATCCGTGTTTCGTGAGCAGTTCTTC.

Comments on this clone: This CDR3 is also generated by other DNA sequences in the sample. The V gene is TRBV29-1, the J gene TRBJ2-3; D remains unclear. Germline CDR1 SQVTM, CDR2 ANQGSEA. Trimming cost V 6 bases and J 3 bases, with 7 bases left between them. The CDR3 covers 11 residues. CDR3 amino acids: CSVGSTDTQYF. The CDR3 DNA follows: TGCAGCGTGGGATCGACAGATACGCAGTATTTT.

The chain combines TRBV5-1 with TRBJ2-5; 8 nucleotides agree with TRBD2. V gave up 5 bases and J gave up 4 bases; unmatched junction bases: 7. Germline V gene lookup returns CDR1 SGHRS and CDR2 YFSETQ. CDR3 length: 14 amino acids. DNA for the CDR3: TGCGCCAGCAGTGTTAGCGGGATCGGAGAGACCCAGTACTTC. This gives the protein CASSVSGIGETQYF.

The chain uses TRBV5-1 and TRBJ1-1; D remains unclear. Trimming shortened V by 3 bases and J by 2 bases, and 11 bases separated the two germline ends. The length of the CDR3 is 14 residues. CDR1 and CDR2 from the germline V gene are SGHRS and YFSETQ. The DNA of the CDR3 is TGCGCCAGCAGCTCTTCCGTGGGCAACACTGAAGCTTTCTTT. Amino acid sequence: CASSSSVGNTEAFF.